Each of the 18 T cell receptor beta chains below was sequenced from the same sample in a study of blood T cell repertoires in COVID-19. The table came from immunoSEQ multiplex PCR; TCRdb's copy has only in-frame clones and leaves some out. The sample lists fewer than 250,000 clones, 83% occurring once. What was sequenced was PBMCs or T cells enriched from blood (not recorded which). Receptors were obtained from a woman between 45 and 65 years old who had been exposed to COVID-19.

This chain connects TRBV2 to TRBJ1-1; D unclear. The CDR3 loop spans 14 amino acids. Per germline, CDR1 SNHLY and CDR2 FYNNEI. The ends were cut back, 5 bases at V and 5 bases at J, with 15 bases in the middle. CDR3 bases: TGTGCCAGCAGTTCCAAGGCGACGGGGACTGAAGCTTTCTTT. This sequence encodes CASSSKATGTEAFF. The whole variable domain, filled in from reference TRBV2 and TRBJ1-1, reads EPEVTQTPSHQVTQMGQEVILRCVPISNHLYFYWYRQILGQKVEFLVSFYNNEISEKSEIFDDQFSVERPDGSNFTLKIRSTKLEDSAMYFCASSSKATGTEAFFGQGTRLTVV.

Remarks on this clone: The junction and the germline gene differ at one end; a read error may be behind it. This sequence joins TRBV5-1 and TRBJ2-1; TRBD2 matches at 9 bases. Germline V lookup: CDR1 SGHRS, CDR2 YFSETQ. This CDR3 region has 17 residues. This CDR3 is CARSGRGGLGTYNEQFF. The CDR3 DNA reads as TGCGCCCGCAGCGGGCGGGGGGGCCTAGGAACCTACAATGAGCAGTTCTTC.

This chain uses TRBV19 with TRBJ1-6; D gene unclear. The germline V gene has CDR1 LNHDA and CDR2 SQIVND (reference sequence). This CDR3 is 13 amino acids long. Trimming shortened V by 6 bases and J by 8 bases, and 11 bases separated the two germline ends. The CDR3 region is CASSEGSYSPLHF. CDR3 bases: TGTGCCAGTAGCGAGGGCAGTTATTCACCCCTCCACTTT.

The sample holds one count of this clone. V usage is TRBV5-4 and J usage is TRBJ1-1, with D maybe TRBD1 (6 bases). Trimming left V 4 bases short and J 5 bases short, with 15 bases between. The CDR3 is 14 amino acids. CDR1 is SGHNT, CDR2 YYREEE, per germline (reference sequence). This CDR3 reads CASSPRGGLTEAFF. Written as DNA, the CDR3 is TGTGCCAGCAGCCCCCGGGGGGGCCTTACTGAAGCTTTCTTT. The variable domain in full, with the rest retrieved from reference TRBV5-4 and TRBJ1-1, is ETGVTQSPTHLIKTRGQQVTLRCSSQSGHNTVSWYQQALGQGPQFIFQYYREEENGRGNFPPRFSGLQFPNYSSELNVNALELDDSALYLCASSPRGGLTEAFFGQGTRLTVV.

This clone was counted between two and nine times. V is TRBV21-1 and J is TRBJ2-5; the table assigns TRBD2, which was not confirmed against the DNA. TRBV21-1 is reported as a pseudogene. The CDR3 consists of 16 residues. The CDR3 DNA follows: TGTGCCAGCAGCCCTGGGGGCAGAGGGAGGGAAGAGACCCAGTACTTC. Its translation: CASSPGGRGREETQYF.

Of note for this clone: Distinct nucleotide sequences in the sample also encode this CDR3. The J gene is TRBJ1-1, the V gene TRBV5-1; TRBD1 aligns across 8 bases. V was clipped by 0 bases and J by 4 bases; unmatched bases: 2. The V gene's germline CDR1 is SGHRS and CDR2 YFSETQ. The CDR3 has 14 amino acids. In nucleotides, the CDR3 is TGCGCCAGCAGCTTGGACAGGGGGGGCACTGAAGCTTTCTTT. Protein: CASSLDRGGTEAFF. The full variable domain, rest sourced from reference TRBV5-1 and TRBJ1-1, is KAGVTQTPRYLIKTRGQQVTLSCSPISGHRSVSWYQQTPGQGLQFLFEYFSETQRNKGNFPGRFSGRQFSNSRSEMNVSTLELGDSALYLCASSLDRGGTEAFFGQGTRLTVV.

The chain carries TRBV3-1 (or the pseudogene TRBV3-2) and TRBJ1-2, with D possibly matching TRBD1 (5 bases). Trimming pared 4 bases from V and 4 bases from J, leaving 10 bases between. This CDR3 spans 13 amino acids. Germline values: CDR1 LGHDT, CDR2 YNNKEL (reference sequence). CDR3 coding DNA: TGTGCCAGCAGCCCCCCCGACAGCTATGGCTACACCTTC. Translating gives CASSPPDSYGYTF.

J is TRBJ2-1 and V is TRBV9; D remains ambiguous. With 0 bases removed from V and 10 bases from J, the gap between germline ends came to 8 bases. The CDR3 runs to 12 residues. Looked up from germline, CDR1 is SGDLS and CDR2 is YYNGEE. CDR3 in DNA: TGTGCCAGCAGCGTAGCTAAGAGGGAGCAGTTCTTC. It specifies CASSVAKREQFF.

As concerns this clone: This same CDR3 is encoded by further DNA sequences in the sample. This chain links TRBV19 with TRBJ2-5; D possibly corresponds to TRBD2 (6 bases). The CDR3 is 13 residues long. Trimming shortened V by 3 bases and J by 2 bases, and 7 bases separated the two germline ends. The germline V gene has CDR1 LNHDA and CDR2 SQIVND (reference sequence). CDR3 nucleotides: TGTGCCAGTAGTATGGGGGGACAAGAGACCCAGTACTTC. This encodes CASSMGGQETQYF.

The chain links TRBV5-6 to TRBJ2-1, with TRBD2 matching 8 bases. Looked up from germline, CDR1 is SGHDT and CDR2 is YYEEEE. With 9 bases clipped from V and 4 bases from J, the junction kept 15 bases outside the gene matches. The CDR3 runs 16 residues. The CDR3 loop is CATKLAPGRVYNEQFF. Here the CDR3 DNA reads TGTGCCACCAAGCTTGCCCCCGGGAGGGTTTACAATGAGCAGTTCTTC.

The rearrangement joins TRBV11-2 to TRBJ1-6; no definite D call. CDR1 is SGHAT, CDR2 FQNNGV, per germline. The CDR3 contains 16 residues. Trimming stripped 2 bases from V and 8 bases from J, with 16 bases between. In nucleotides, the CDR3 is TGTGCCAGCAGCTTATATGGGCTAGGACTAGATTCACCCCTCCACTTT. Translation: CASSLYGLGLDSPLHF. Full variable domain (rest looked up from reference TRBV11-2 and TRBJ1-6): EAGVAQSPRYKIIEKRQSVAFWCNPISGHATLYWYQQILGQGPKLLIQFQNNGVVDDSQLPKDRFSAERLKGVDSTLKIQPAKLEDSAVYLCASSLYGLGLDSPLHFGNGTRLTVT.

This chain connects TRBV10-3 to TRBJ1-1; D is perhaps TRBD1 (6 bases). CDR3 length: 14 amino acids. Germline CDR1 reads ENHRY; CDR2 reads SYGVKD. Trimming took 5 bases from V and 1 from J, leaving 11 bases between them. CDR3 sequence: CAISLGTTNTEAFF. CDR3 sequence (DNA): TGTGCCATCAGTTTGGGGACAACGAACACTGAAGCTTTCTTT.

The chain has TRBV5-6 and TRBJ2-3; 12 bases agree with TRBD2. CDR1 is SGHDT, CDR2 YYEEEE, per germline. V lost 2 bases to trimming and J lost 4 bases; unmatched junction nucleotides: 5. There are 16 residues in the CDR3. As DNA, the CDR3 is TGTGCCAGCAGCTTACTAGCGGGGGGTAGCGCAGATACGCAGTATTTT. Its protein is CASSLLAGGSADTQYF.

CDR3 residues: CASSSTSSSYEQYF. The CDR3 nucleotides read TGTGCCAGCAGCTCCACTAGTTCTAGCTACGAGCAGTACTTC. The chain links TRBV13 to TRBJ2-7; possible D gene TRBD2, 5 bases. V was clipped by 4 bases and J by 3 bases, with 13 bases between them. This CDR3 comprises 14 residues. Germline CDR1 PRHDT, CDR2 FYEKMQ (reference sequence).

The chain recombines TRBV2 with TRBJ2-7; 12 bases agree with TRBD2. Germline CDR1 and CDR2: SNHLY and FYNNEI. This CDR3 has 14 residues. The ends lost 4 bases at V and 13 bases at J; junction bases unmatched: 11. CDR3 nucleotides: TGTGCCAGCAGTGCAACGACTAGCGGGGGCTCTAAATACTTC. Its protein product is CASSATTSGGSKYF.

The chain combines TRBV6-5 with TRBJ2-3; D possibly corresponds to TRBD2 (8 bases). In germline, CDR1 is MNHEY, CDR2 SVGAGI. This CDR3 has 14 amino acids. Trimming took off 5 bases at V and 4 bases at J, with 13 bases between the two ends. The CDR3 region has the DNA TGTGCCAGCAGTAACAGGGGACTAGCAGATACGCAGTATTTT. Translation gives CASSNRGLADTQYF.

This sequence joins TRBV11-2 and TRBJ1-2, with D unclear. The CDR3 extends over 12 amino acids. Germline loops: CDR1 SGHAT, CDR2 FQNNGV. V lost 2 bases and J 6 bases, leaving 7 bases between the germline ends. CDR3 loop: CASSLSGDGYTF. The CDR3 coding sequence is TGTGCCAGCAGCTTATCGGGTGATGGCTACACCTTC.

The chain employs TRBV30 and TRBJ1-4; TRBD1 might be the D (5 bases). V was cut by 4 bases and J by 3 bases, with 12 bases left in between. Looked up from germline, CDR1 is GTSNPN and CDR2 is SVGIG (reference sequence). The CDR3 runs 14 residues. The CDR3 DNA is TGTGCCTGGAACGGGGGGACGTCTAATGAAAAACTGTTTTTT. Protein sequence: CAWNGGTSNEKLFF.